This TCR beta chain was sequenced in a study of T cells after yellow fever vaccination. TCR cDNA was made by 5'RACE template switching, adding a universal primer site and UMIs. TCRdb called the 5' RACE reads again in MiXCR, with one record for every CDR3 protein. The data hold about 320,000 distinct CDR3 sequences, with about 10% observed a single time. In regard to this clonotype: The antigen remains undetermined.

This CDR3 contains 13 residues. The V end was cut by 6 bases, the J end by 4 bases, with 9 bases between. Points from the study as a whole: Shared CD4/CD8 clonotypes were a small share, likely from convergent recombination.

The receptor's source is a man between 18 and 35 years old who received the YFV17D yellow fever vaccine. The sample consisted of CD4+ T cells sorted from PBMCs, taken 45 days after the yellow fever booster vaccination. The V and J genes are TRBV12-3 or TRBV12-4 and TRBJ1-4; D is unresolved. CDR3 in amino acids: CASRGWGNEKLFF. The CDR3 DNA reads as TGTGCCAGCAGAGGATGGGGTAATGAAAAACTGTTTTTT.